The text below deals with one T cell receptor (beta chain). The antigen is not known. Assay: immunoSEQ multiplex PCR; the TCRdb copy retains only in-frame clones and omits some. The sample records over 50,000 clones, approximately 83% being singletons. Germline CDR1 reads SGDLS; CDR2 reads YYNGEE. Trimming removed 2 bases from V and 9 bases from J; junction bases left unmatched: 8. The CDR3 length is 16 residues. The source of the sample is a study of OX40 agonist ivuxolimab in advanced cancers. On the study more broadly: Patients took ivuxolimab, an agonistic anti-OX40 (CD134) antibody. The dose-escalation cohort had hepatocellular carcinoma, melanoma, renal cell or head and neck cancer. Study outcomes and limitations: The study found that CD8+ T cells averaged more expanded clones than CD4+.

The source is an adult with an advanced solid tumor such as melanoma, head and neck, liver or kidney cancer. Specimen: CD4+ or CD8+ T cells sorted from blood, collected in a trial of the OX40 agonist ivuxolimab. The chain carries TRBV9 and TRBJ2-1; 13 bases fit TRBD2. This CDR3 reads CASSVGGTSGISEQFF. The CDR3 coding sequence is TGTGCCAGCAGCGTCGGTGGGACTAGCGGGATTAGTGAGCAGTTCTTC.